These 22 T cell receptor beta chains were sequenced from one sample in a study of blood T cell repertoires in COVID-19. This table comes from immunoSEQ multiplex PCR, and its TCRdb copy is limited to in-frame clones, with some not included. Here the sample spans nearly 55,000 clones, 78% being singletons. Sequenced sample: peripheral blood. The source of these receptors is a human donor with active or convalescent COVID-19. The donor label of this sample is uncertain.

The rearrangement links TRBV3-1 (or the pseudogene TRBV3-2) to TRBJ2-4, with D perhaps matching TRBD1 (5 bases). V dropped 4 bases and J dropped 0 bases, with 7 bases sitting between them. CDR3 length: 14 amino acids. Germline values: CDR1 LGHDT, CDR2 YNNKEL (reference sequence). CDR3 region: CASSPTGAKNIQYF. The CDR3 DNA sequence: TGTGCCAGCAGCCCAACAGGAGCCAAAAACATTCAGTACTTC.

There are a few counts of this clone. The rearrangement links TRBV5-1 to TRBJ2-7; TRBD1 might be the D (6 bases). V was trimmed by 0 bases and J by 4 bases, leaving 14 bases between them. This CDR3 contains 15 residues. Germline V gene sequence: CDR1 SGHRS, CDR2 YFSETQ. CDR3 amino acids: CASSLEQGIYYEQYF. For the CDR3, the DNA is TGCGCCAGCAGCTTGGAGCAGGGGATCTATTACGAGCAGTACTTC.

The rearrangement uses TRBV27 and TRBJ2-1; TRBD2 aligns across 7 bases. The CDR3 totals 15 residues. Germline V gives CDR1 MNHEY, CDR2 SMNVEV (reference sequence). After removal of 6 bases from V and 2 bases from J, the junction contained 7 bases not matched to a gene. The CDR3 DNA follows: TGTGCCAGCAGAGGCCTAGCGGCGACCTACAATGAGCAGTTCTTC. Translating it yields CASRGLAATYNEQFF.

This clone was seen repeatedly, ten times or more. This chain connects TRBV30 to TRBJ2-2, with 8 bases lining up with TRBD1. The length of the CDR3 is 15 residues. Germline CDR1 reads GTSNPN; CDR2 reads SVGIG (reference sequence). V shed 2 bases, J shed 7 bases, and the junction held 9 bases outside the gene matches. The chain's CDR3 is CAWSNQGARGGELFF. The CDR3 coding sequence is TGTGCCTGGAGTAACCAGGGGGCTCGGGGCGGGGAGCTGTTTTTT.

This chain uses TRBV9 with TRBJ2-4; D perhaps matches TRBD1 (5 bases). The CDR3 extends over 15 amino acids. Germline CDR1 reads SGDLS; CDR2 reads YYNGEE. V shed 0 bases and J shed 1 base, with 8 bases lying between them. The CDR3, as DNA: TGTGCCAGCAGCGTAGACTCAGGGGCCAAAAACATTCAGTACTTC. Its protein product is CASSVDSGAKNIQYF.

The chain recombines TRBV5-8 with TRBJ2-6, with D unresolved. The CDR3 covers 13 residues. Trimming left V 0 bases short and J 16 bases short, with 14 bases between. Per germline, CDR1 SGHTS and CDR2 YDEGEE. The CDR3 nucleotides read TGTGCCAGCAGCTTGGAGAGGCGCGGATGGCTGACTTTC. Its protein product is CASSLERRGWLTF.

The chain uses TRBV24-1 and TRBJ2-5; D not resolved. This CDR3 is 15 amino acids long. Germline CDR1 and CDR2: KGHDR and SFDVKD. V lost 1 base and J 3 bases, leaving 11 bases between the germline ends. CDR3 sequence: CATSDFVGRKETQYF. The CDR3 DNA follows: TGTGCCACCAGTGATTTTGTGGGCCGCAAAGAGACCCAGTACTTC.

The chain links TRBV12-3 or TRBV12-4 to TRBJ2-1; tentatively, D is TRBD1 (5 bases). The CDR3 sequence is 13 residues long. With 2 bases removed from V and 6 bases from J, the gap between germline ends came to 8 bases. CDR3 amino acids: CASSLTQGNEQFF. The CDR3 bases are TGTGCCAGCAGTTTAACGCAGGGCAATGAGCAGTTCTTC.

This chain joins TRBV6-4 and TRBJ2-3; 8 bases fit TRBD2. Germline CDR1 is MRHNA and CDR2 is SNTAGT. The ends lost 2 bases at V and 1 base at J; junction bases unmatched: 2. The CDR3 is 15 residues long. Written as DNA, the CDR3 is TGTGCCAGCAGTGACGTGGGACTAGGCACAGATACGCAGTATTTT. Translating it yields CASSDVGLGTDTQYF.

In its sample, this clone was seen a few times. The chain combines TRBV14 with TRBJ1-1, with 7 bases fitting TRBD1. The CDR3 runs to 14 residues. Germline V gene sequence: CDR1 SGHDN, CDR2 FVKESK. The ends lost 7 bases at V and 5 bases at J; junction bases unmatched: 10. CDR3 residues: CASIRTGSGTEAFF. CDR3 bases: TGTGCCAGCATACGGACAGGTTCTGGGACTGAAGCTTTCTTT. The whole variable domain, filled in from reference TRBV14 and TRBJ1-1, reads EAGVTQFPSHSVIEKGQTVTLRCDPISGHDNLYWYRRVMGKEIKFLLHFVKESKQDESGMPNNRFLAERTGGTYSTLKVQPAELEDSGVYFCASIRTGSGTEAFFGQGTRLTVV.

The rearrangement links TRBV10-3 to TRBJ2-7, with D possibly being TRBD2 (6 bases). Trimming removed 3 bases at V and 5 bases at J, with 14 bases between. This CDR3 has 14 amino acids. The V gene's germline CDR1 is ENHRY and CDR2 SYGVKD. The CDR3 DNA is TGTGCCATCAGTGACCCGGGAGTAACCCACGAGCAGTACTTC. It codes for CAISDPGVTHEQYF.

The chain employs TRBV28 and TRBJ1-2; 8 bases line up with TRBD1. The CDR3 sequence is 13 residues long. The trim removed 4 bases at V and 5 bases at J, leaving 3 bases unmatched. CDR1 is MDHEN, CDR2 SYDVKM, per germline. CDR3 coding DNA: TGTGCCAGCAGTTCGACAGGGGAATATGGCTACACCTTC. Protein: CASSSTGEYGYTF.

J is TRBJ2-2 and V is TRBV6-2 or TRBV6-3; 7 positions match TRBD1. CDR1 is MNHEY and CDR2 is SVGEGT in the germline V gene. The CDR3 sequence is 16 residues long. V lost 0 bases and J lost 0; bases outside the gene matches: 1. CDR3: CASSYSRGPNTGELFF. As DNA, the CDR3 is TGTGCCAGCAGTTACTCGAGGGGGCCGAACACCGGGGAGCTGTTTTTT.

J is TRBJ2-2 and V is TRBV7-2; no firm D call. The CDR3 runs to 16 residues. Between the trimmed V and J ends, which lost 5 bases and 1 base, there was a span of 14 bases. CDR1 is SGHTA and CDR2 is FQGNSA in the germline V gene. CDR3 coding DNA: TGTGCCAGCAGCCTAATACCTTCGGGGAACACCGGGGAGCTGTTTTTT. This translates into CASSLIPSGNTGELFF.

This clone was counted between two and nine times. One end of the junction fails to match germline, which may point to a read error. This sequence joins TRBV7-9 and TRBJ2-7; TRBD2 matches 10 bases. This CDR3 region has 17 residues. Germline V gene sequence: CDR1 SEHNR, CDR2 FQNEAQ (reference sequence). This chain's CDR3 is CASSLGLAGVASYEQYF. For the CDR3, the DNA is TGTGCCAGCAGTTTAGGGCTAGCGGGAGTTGCGTCCTACGAGCAGTACTTC.

This chain connects TRBV9 to TRBJ1-2; 9 bases agree with TRBD1. This CDR3 spans 14 amino acids. CDR1 SGDLS and CDR2 YYNGEE come from the germline V gene. V lost 3 bases, J lost 5 bases, and 5 bases stayed unmatched. CDR3 in DNA: TGTGCCAGCAGCGCCCAGGACAGGGGATATGGCTACACCTTC. It translates to CASSAQDRGYGYTF.

The gene calls are TRBV19 and TRBJ1-3; no clear D. CDR1 is LNHDA and CDR2 is SQIVND in the germline V gene (reference sequence). Trimming removed 7 bases at V and 0 bases at J, with 10 bases between. This CDR3 is 14 amino acids long. Here the CDR3 DNA reads TGTGCCAGTATGAGATCGAACTCTGGAAACACCATATATTTT. It is translated as CASMRSNSGNTIYF.

This clone was seen a few times. The V call is TRBV10-3, the J call TRBJ1-1; D might be TRBD1 (6 bases). CDR1 ENHRY and CDR2 SYGVKD come from the germline V gene. Deletions cut 4 bases from V and 6 bases from J, with 9 bases between. CDR3 length: 12 amino acids. In DNA form, the CDR3 reads TGTGCCATCAGTGGCCAGGGGCCTGAAGCTTTCTTT. This sequence encodes CAISGQGPEAFF.

V and J are TRBV19 and TRBJ2-3; 8 bases map to TRBD2. Germline V lookup: CDR1 LNHDA, CDR2 SQIVND (reference sequence). Trimming at V came to 2 bases and at J to 3 bases, leaving 7 bases not matched to a gene. The CDR3 has 16 amino acids. The CDR3 here is CASSIMAGGLTDTQYF. The CDR3 DNA reads as TGTGCCAGTAGTATAATGGCGGGGGGTTTGACAGATACGCAGTATTTT.

The chain carries TRBV5-1 and TRBJ2-7; perhaps TRBD2 as D (6 bases). Germline V gives CDR1 SGHRS, CDR2 YFSETQ. With 1 base removed from V and 0 bases from J, the gap between germline ends came to 11 bases. This CDR3 region has 15 residues. CDR3 in amino acids: CASSLFSRDSYEQYF. The CDR3 nucleotides are TGCGCCAGCAGCTTGTTTTCGCGGGACTCCTACGAGCAGTACTTC. Filled out from reference TRBV5-1 and TRBJ2-7, the complete variable domain reads KAGVTQTPRYLIKTRGQQVTLSCSPISGHRSVSWYQQTPGQGLQFLFEYFSETQRNKGNFPGRFSGRQFSNSRSEMNVSTLELGDSALYLCASSLFSRDSYEQYFGPGTRLTVT.

This chain uses TRBV11-3 with TRBJ1-1; TRBD1 is a possible D gene (6 bases). Germline V gene lookup returns CDR1 SGHNT and CDR2 YENEEA. V lost 0 bases and J 0 bases, leaving 11 bases between the germline ends. This CDR3 spans 16 amino acids. CDR3 bases: TGTGCCAGCAGCTTAGATAGGACAGCCATGAACACTGAAGCTTTCTTT. It is translated as CASSLDRTAMNTEAFF.

The CDR3 reads CATSDAHGLATEQYF. The CDR3 nucleotides read TGTGCCACCAGTGATGCGCATGGACTAGCGACCGAGCAGTACTTC. The J gene is TRBJ2-7, the V gene TRBV24-1; 9 nucleotides agree with TRBD2. The CDR3 extends over 15 amino acids. Germline trimming cut 3 bases from V and 6 bases from J; bases unmatched to any gene: 8. The V gene's germline CDR1 is KGHDR and CDR2 SFDVKD.